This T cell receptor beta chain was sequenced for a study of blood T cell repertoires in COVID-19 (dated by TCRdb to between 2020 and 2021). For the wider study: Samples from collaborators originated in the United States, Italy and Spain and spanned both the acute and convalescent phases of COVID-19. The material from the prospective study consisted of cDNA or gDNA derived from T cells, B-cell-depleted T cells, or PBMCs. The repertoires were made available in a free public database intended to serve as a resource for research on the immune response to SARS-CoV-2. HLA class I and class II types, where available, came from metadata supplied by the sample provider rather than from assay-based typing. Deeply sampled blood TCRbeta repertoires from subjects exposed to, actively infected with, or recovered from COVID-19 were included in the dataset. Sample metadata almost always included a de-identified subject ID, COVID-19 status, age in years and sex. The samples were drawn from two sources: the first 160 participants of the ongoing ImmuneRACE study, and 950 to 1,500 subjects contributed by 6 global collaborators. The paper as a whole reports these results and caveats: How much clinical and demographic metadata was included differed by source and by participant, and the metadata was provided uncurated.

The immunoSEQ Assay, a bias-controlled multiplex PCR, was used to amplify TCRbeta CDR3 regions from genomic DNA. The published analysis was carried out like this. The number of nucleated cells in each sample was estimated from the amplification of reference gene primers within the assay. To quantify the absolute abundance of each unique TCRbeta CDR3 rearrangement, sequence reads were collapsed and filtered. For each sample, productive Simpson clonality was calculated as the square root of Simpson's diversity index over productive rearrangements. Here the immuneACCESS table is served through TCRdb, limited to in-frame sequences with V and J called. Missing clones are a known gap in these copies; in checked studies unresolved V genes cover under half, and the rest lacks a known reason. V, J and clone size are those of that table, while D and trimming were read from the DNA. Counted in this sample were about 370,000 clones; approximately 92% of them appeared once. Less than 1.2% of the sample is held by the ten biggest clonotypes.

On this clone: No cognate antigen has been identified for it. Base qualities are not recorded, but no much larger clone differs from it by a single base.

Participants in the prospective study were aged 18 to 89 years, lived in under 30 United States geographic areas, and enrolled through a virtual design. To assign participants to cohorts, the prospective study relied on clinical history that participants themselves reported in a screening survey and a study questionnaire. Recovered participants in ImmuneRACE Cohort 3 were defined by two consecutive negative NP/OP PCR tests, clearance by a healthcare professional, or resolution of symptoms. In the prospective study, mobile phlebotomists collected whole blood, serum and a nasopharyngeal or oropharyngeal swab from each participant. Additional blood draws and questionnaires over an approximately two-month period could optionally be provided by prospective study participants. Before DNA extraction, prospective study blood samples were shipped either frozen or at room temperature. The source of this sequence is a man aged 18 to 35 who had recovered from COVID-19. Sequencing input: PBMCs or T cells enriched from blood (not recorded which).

The CDR3 corresponds to CASSPLLAGVDEQYF. The nucleotide sequence is given as TGTGCCAGCTCACCCCTACTAGCGGGGGTGGACGAGCAGTACTTC. The chain is made from TRBV18 and TRBJ2-7, with 11 bases aligning to TRBD2. The CDR3 runs 15 residues from the cysteine to the phenylalanine. Only the CDR3 region is kept as DNA, spanning 45 bases read in frame from base 1. The germline V gene yields KGHSH for CDR1 and LQKENI for CDR2. After removal of 3 bases from V and 5 bases from J, the junction retains 6 bases not matched to a gene.